This T cell receptor (beta chain) stems from a study of Tregs in tolerant kidney transplant recipients. The CDR3 is 14 amino acids. V lost 5 bases to trimming and J lost 4 bases; unmatched junction nucleotides: 5. Germline V lookup: CDR1 SGHRS, CDR2 YFSETQ. Some clones are missing from TCRdb's copy, which holds only in-frame ones; the method was immunoSEQ multiplex PCR. The repertoire table contains approximately 52,000 clones. To note about this clone: The sequence runs out 3 residues before the end of the CDR3; the remainder is reconstructed from the germline J gene.

This clonotype was obtained from a human donor who received a combined kidney and bone marrow transplant. The chain joins TRBV5-1 to TRBJ2-1; 8 nucleotides line up with TRBD1. The material sequenced was CD4+ T cells from blood, taken before the transplant. The sequenced CDR3 bases are TGCGCCAGCAGTCCGGGACAGGAATACAATGAG. This translates into CASSPGQEYNE. The complete CDR3 reads CASSPGQEYNEQFF.